This is a list of T cell receptor beta chains from one sample in a study of high-grade serous ovarian cancer treatment subgroups. Using immunoSEQ multiplex PCR, the repertoire was profiled, and TCRdb retains in-frame clones only, with some absent. The data contain hundreds of clones, 78% of them singletons. Sequenced sample: tumor tissue. Every receptor here comes from a human donor with high-grade serous ovarian cancer. The CDR3 runs from the conserved cysteine through the conserved F or W. Fields, in order: J gene, V gene, CDR3 protein.

J gene: TRBJ1-6; V gene: TRBV18; CDR3 protein: CASSPWSGGEYNSPLHF
J gene: TRBJ1-5; V gene: TRBV6-1; CDR3 protein: CASSVRQGRAGSQHF
J gene: TRBJ1-2; V gene: TRBV9; CDR3 protein: CASSVGSGGTYGYTF
J gene: TRBJ2-3; V gene: TRBV5-4; CDR3 protein: CASSPRYTDTQYF
J gene: TRBJ2-7; V gene: TRBV7-2; CDR3 protein: CASSFYRGYSYEQYF
J gene: TRBJ1-2; V gene: TRBV7-9; CDR3 protein: CASSLEKLYGYTF
J gene: TRBJ1-5; V gene: TRBV4-2; CDR3 protein: CASSPDPGQASQPQHF
J gene: TRBJ2-2; V gene: TRBV6-5; CDR3 protein: CASSLGSGELFF
J gene: TRBJ1-1; V gene: TRBV7-3; CDR3 protein: CASSSSGHNTEAFF
J gene: TRBJ2-7; V gene: TRBV19; CDR3 protein: CASSTTGGYEQYF
J gene: TRBJ2-3; V gene: TRBV5-1; CDR3 protein: CASSLGLAGGEGTQYF
J gene: TRBJ2-2; V gene: TRBV16; CDR3 protein: CASSRTVTGELFF
J gene: TRBJ1-3; V gene: TRBV5-5; CDR3 protein: CASSLTTGASGNTIYF
J gene: TRBJ1-6; V gene: TRBV19; CDR3 protein: CASRTPRQGYNSPLHF
J gene: TRBJ1-5; V gene: TRBV12-5; CDR3 protein: CASGPGRTEAQPQHF
J gene: TRBJ2-3; V gene: TRBV4-1; CDR3 protein: CASSRGQGGNTQYF
J gene: TRBJ2-3; V gene: TRBV5-6; CDR3 protein: CASSPRYTDTQYF
J gene: TRBJ2-1; V gene: TRBV29-1; CDR3 protein: CSVKLLGVEQFF
J gene: TRBJ2-3; V gene: TRBV7-2; CDR3 protein: CASSSGGVDTQYF
J gene: TRBJ2-5; V gene: TRBV2; CDR3 protein: CASSDPTGRETQYF
J gene: TRBJ2-7; V gene: TRBV5-1; CDR3 protein: CASSFRQGDHEQYF
J gene: TRBJ2-5; V gene: TRBV7-9; CDR3 protein: CASSLVWGSQETQYF
J gene: TRBJ2-3; V gene: TRBV29-1; CDR3 protein: CSVEKGGADTQYF
J gene: TRBJ2-2; V gene: TRBV6-4; CDR3 protein: CASSEIAEVTGELFF
J gene: TRBJ2-7; V gene: TRBV2; CDR3 protein: CASNRPQDSYEQYF
J gene: TRBJ1-2; V gene: TRBV20-1; CDR3 protein: CSASPGQGYTF
J gene: TRBJ1-1; V gene: TRBV6-4; CDR3 protein: CASRGQDTEAFF
J gene: TRBJ2-1; V gene: TRBV7-3; CDR3 protein: CASSSGQGSYNEQFF
J gene: TRBJ1-1; V gene: TRBV5-8; CDR3 protein: CASSLVYGTGGTEAFF
J gene: TRBJ1-2; V gene: TRBV5-6; CDR3 protein: CASSLAGAGGIYGYTF
J gene: TRBJ2-1; V gene: TRBV29-1; CDR3 protein: CSVEAGTSGSAEQFF
J gene: TRBJ1-5; V gene: TRBV6-5; CDR3 protein: CASSYSAGNQPQHF
J gene: TRBJ1-3; V gene: TRBV5-1; CDR3 protein: CASSEDSQSSGNTIYF
J gene: TRBJ2-7; V gene: TRBV7-2; CDR3 protein: CASSLEGSGRTYEQYF
J gene: TRBJ2-6; V gene: TRBV7-2; CDR3 protein: CASSLGSGANVLTF
J gene: TRBJ1-1; V gene: TRBV4-1; CDR3 protein: CASSQTPTGGINTEAFF
J gene: TRBJ2-2; V gene: TRBV9; CDR3 protein: CASSVVGSGSNTGELFF
J gene: TRBJ2-5; V gene: TRBV4-3; CDR3 protein: CASSQGQGALETQYF
J gene: TRBJ2-1; V gene: TRBV10-3; CDR3 protein: CAIGGGRNEQFF
J gene: TRBJ2-3; V gene: TRBV7-3; CDR3 protein: CASSPLFEGAGNTQYF
J gene: TRBJ1-3; V gene: TRBV11-2; CDR3 protein: CASSGARSGNTIYF
J gene: TRBJ1-5; V gene: TRBV6-6; CDR3 protein: CASSYQSGNQPQHF
J gene: TRBJ2-2; V gene: TRBV19; CDR3 protein: CASSIGDSHTGELFF
J gene: TRBJ2-5; V gene: TRBV6-5; CDR3 protein: CASSTGGRETQYF
J gene: TRBJ1-5; V gene: TRBV6-1; CDR3 protein: CASSEASENQPQHF
J gene: TRBJ2-1; V gene: TRBV5-1; CDR3 protein: CASSLVVRDEQFF
J gene: TRBJ1-5; V gene: TRBV7-9; CDR3 protein: CASTGDNQPQHF
J gene: TRBJ1-1; V gene: TRBV21-1; CDR3 protein: CASSKADRDTEAFF
J gene: TRBJ1-1; V gene: TRBV5-8; CDR3 protein: CASSPGGQYTEAFF
J gene: TRBJ1-2; V gene: TRBV10-1; CDR3 protein: CASSGDRPNYGYTF
J gene: TRBJ1-5; V gene: TRBV6-6; CDR3 protein: CASSYSQDQPQHF
J gene: TRBJ2-3; V gene: TRBV5-1; CDR3 protein: CASSTQGADTQYF